This passage covers 30 T cell receptor beta chains from one sample sequenced in a study of blood T cell repertoires in COVID-19. This table comes from immunoSEQ multiplex PCR, and its TCRdb copy is limited to in-frame clones, with some not included. This table holds fewer than 450,000 clones, around 91% found once. The sequenced sample was peripheral blood. These receptors were collected from a woman aged 18 to 35 who had recovered from COVID-19.

This clone was recorded once. Here the CDR3 reads CSVEGASWGYTF. The CDR3 DNA sequence: TGCAGCGTGGAGGGGGCCTCCTGGGGCTACACCTTC. The chain uses TRBV29-1 and TRBJ1-2; 7 nucleotides line up with TRBD1. Germline trimming cut 6 bases from V and 8 bases from J; bases unmatched to any gene: 9. There are 12 residues in the CDR3. The germline V gene encodes CDR1 SQVTM and CDR2 ANQGSEA.

The CDR3 region has the DNA TGTGCCAGCAGCTTAAAGCGGGAGGCTAACAATGAGCAGTTCTTC. This codes for CASSLKREANNEQFF. The chain uses TRBV5-4 and TRBJ2-1, with 9 bases identical to TRBD2. With 2 bases clipped from V and 5 bases from J, the junction kept 5 bases outside the gene matches. The CDR3 is 15 amino acids. CDR1 is SGHNT and CDR2 is YYREEE in the germline V gene (reference sequence).

As DNA, the CDR3 is TGTGCCAGCAGGCATGGAGAAGTTCAGCCCCAGCATTTT. The encoded protein is CASRHGEVQPQHF. V is TRBV12-3 or TRBV12-4 and J is TRBJ1-5; D is unresolved. The CDR3 consists of 13 residues. Deletions cut 6 bases from V and 6 bases from J, with 12 bases between.

This clone was seen a single time. The CDR3 nucleotides read TGTGCCAGCAGCTTGGGGGCACCTACTAATGAAAAACTGTTTTTT. This encodes CASSLGAPTNEKLFF. The chain couples TRBV5-5 to TRBJ1-4; D unclear. CDR3 size: 15 residues. V was trimmed by 0 bases and J by 2 bases, leaving 8 bases between them. Germline V CDR1 and CDR2: SGHKS, YYEKEE (reference sequence).

The rearrangement joins TRBV19 to TRBJ1-2, with 8 bases matching TRBD1. The CDR3 is 15 amino acids. Germline lookup yields CDR1 LNHDA and CDR2 SQIVND (reference sequence). J gave up 3 bases and V 7 bases, and 10 bases lay outside the gene matches. This CDR3 reads CASIYRQGPDYGYTF. For the CDR3, the DNA is TGTGCCAGTATCTACCGACAGGGGCCGGACTATGGCTACACCTTC. Together with reference TRBV19 and TRBJ1-2, the CDR3 gives the full variable domain: DGGITQSPKYLFRKEGQNVTLSCEQNLNHDAMYWYRQDPGQGLRLIYYSQIVNDFQKGDIAEGYSVSREKKESFPLTVTSAQKNPTAFYLCASIYRQGPDYGYTFGSGTRLTVV.

The chain carries TRBV5-5 and TRBJ1-2; possible D gene TRBD1, 6 bases. Germline values: CDR1 SGHKS, CDR2 YYEKEE (reference sequence). V was cut by 0 bases and J by 4 bases, with 19 bases left in between. The CDR3 runs to 17 residues. Here the CDR3 DNA reads TGTGCCAGCAGCTTGGCCATCGATACAGGGAGCATCTATGGCTACACCTTC. It is translated as CASSLAIDTGSIYGYTF.

V gene TRBV6-5 combines with J gene TRBJ2-7; D is possibly TRBD1 (6 bases). V was trimmed by 2 bases and J by 5 bases, leaving 19 bases between them. The germline CDR1 and CDR2 sequences are MNHEY and SVGAGI. CDR3 length: 16 residues. The CDR3 reads CASSYVAGVFYHEQYV. Written as DNA, the CDR3 is TGTGCCAGCAGTTACGTGGCAGGGGTTTTCTACCACGAGCAGTACGTC.

The chain uses TRBV9 and TRBJ1-1; no definite D call. Trimming left V 2 bases short and J 0 bases short, with 5 bases between. This CDR3 comprises 13 residues. Germline CDR1 SGDLS, CDR2 YYNGEE. The CDR3 region is CASSVRVNTEAFF. DNA for the CDR3: TGTGCCAGCAGCGTCCGGGTGAACACTGAAGCTTTCTTT.

The chain recombines TRBV19 with TRBJ1-2; D ambiguous. Trimming shortened V by 1 base and J by 0 bases, and 6 bases separated the two germline ends. Per germline, CDR1 LNHDA and CDR2 SQIVND (reference sequence). The CDR3 has 14 residues. CDR3 bases: TGTGCCAGTAGTATAGGTTCAACTAACTATGGCTACACCTTC. It yields the protein CASSIGSTNYGYTF.

This clone appeared once. The chain joins TRBV9 to TRBJ2-3; possibly TRBD2 for D (6 bases). From germline, CDR1 is SGDLS and CDR2 YYNGEE. Trimming removed 0 bases at V and 0 bases at J, with 8 bases between. The CDR3 length is 15 residues. DNA of the CDR3: TGTGCCAGCAGCGTAGTGGGGACTAGCACAGATACGCAGTATTTT. Protein sequence: CASSVVGTSTDTQYF.

The CDR3 is CASSVGARAFF. In DNA, the CDR3 is TGTGCCAGCAGTGTGGGGGCGAGAGCTTTCTTT. The chain combines TRBV25-1 with TRBJ1-1; the D gene is possibly TRBD1 (6 bases). The CDR3 covers 11 residues. Germline CDR1 reads MGHDK; CDR2 reads SYGVNS. V shed 4 bases and J shed 10 bases, with 10 bases lying between them.

The J gene is TRBJ2-3, the V gene TRBV24-1; TRBD2 aligns across 12 bases. The CDR3 contains 18 residues. Germline V gene sequence: CDR1 KGHDR, CDR2 SFDVKD. Germline trimming cut 5 bases from V and 2 bases from J; bases unmatched to any gene: 10. The DNA for the CDR3 is TGTGCCACCAGTGCGAGGACTAGCGGGACCATAGCCACAGATACGCAGTATTTT. Protein product: CATSARTSGTIATDTQYF.

The chain carries TRBV7-9 and TRBJ1-2, with a possible D match to TRBD1 (5 bases). Germline values: CDR1 SEHNR, CDR2 FQNEAQ (reference sequence). The CDR3 is 14 amino acids. With 5 bases removed from V and 8 bases from J, the gap between germline ends came to 18 bases. For the CDR3, the DNA is TGTGCCAGCAGCGATATGCGGGGGATAGGGGGCTACACCTTC. It yields the protein CASSDMRGIGGYTF.

The V and J genes are TRBV6-5 and TRBJ1-1; D call uncertain. The CDR3 covers 13 residues. Germline V gene sequence: CDR1 MNHEY, CDR2 SVGAGI. V was shortened by 6 bases and J by 0 bases, with 8 bases between the two germline ends. The DNA for the CDR3 is TGTGCCAGCAGAACAGAGCTGAACACTGAAGCTTTCTTT. Translated: CASRTELNTEAFF.

The chain links TRBV19 to TRBJ2-7; TRBD2 is a possible D gene (6 bases). This CDR3 has 14 amino acids. Between the trimmed V and J ends, which lost 5 bases and 2 bases, there was a span of 13 bases. The germline V gene encodes CDR1 LNHDA and CDR2 SQIVND (reference sequence). The chain's CDR3 is CASSPRSGTYEQYV. The DNA for the CDR3 is TGTGCCAGTAGTCCACGTAGCGGAACCTACGAGCAGTACGTC.

This clone was found once. J is TRBJ1-1 and V is TRBV28; 9 bases match TRBD1. The CDR3 loop spans 15 amino acids. Trimming cost V 3 bases and J 3 bases; bases outside gene matches: 5. Germline V gene lookup returns CDR1 MDHEN and CDR2 SYDVKM. This CDR3 is CASSLGTGTDTEAFF. DNA of the CDR3: TGTGCCAGCAGTTTGGGGACAGGGACGGACACTGAAGCTTTCTTT.

The chain joins TRBV7-2 to TRBJ1-1; no clear D. The V gene's germline CDR1 is SGHTA and CDR2 FQGNSA. The CDR3 extends over 15 amino acids. Trimming shortened V by 1 base and J by 3 bases, and 12 bases separated the two germline ends. The DNA for the CDR3 is TGTGCCAGCAGCTTAGGTCCATCTGAGTACACTGAAGCTTTCTTT. Its protein is CASSLGPSEYTEAFF.

The V gene is TRBV5-6, the J gene TRBJ1-5, with 8 bases aligning to TRBD1. Losses at the gene ends were 4 bases for V and 2 bases for J; bases not matched to a gene: 2. Germline lookup yields CDR1 SGHDT and CDR2 YYEEEE. CDR3 length equals 14 residues. The CDR3 sequence: CASSLTGGNQPQHF. CDR3 nucleotides: TGTGCCAGCAGCCTGACAGGGGGCAATCAGCCCCAGCATTTT.

The rearrangement joins TRBV19 to TRBJ2-5; the D gene is possibly TRBD2 (6 bases). V lost 5 bases to trimming and J lost 5 bases, with 18 bases between them. The germline V gene encodes CDR1 LNHDA and CDR2 SQIVND (reference sequence). This CDR3 is 15 amino acids long. CDR3 residues: CASSESGTPGETQYF. The CDR3 nucleotides read TGTGCCAGTAGTGAATCCGGGACTCCCGGGGAGACCCAGTACTTC. The full variable domain, its missing parts supplied by reference TRBV19 and TRBJ2-5, is DGGITQSPKYLFRKEGQNVTLSCEQNLNHDAMYWYRQDPGQGLRLIYYSQIVNDFQKGDIAEGYSVSREKKESFPLTVTSAQKNPTAFYLCASSESGTPGETQYFGPGTRLLVL.

The genes are TRBV4-3 and TRBJ2-2; 12 bases agree with TRBD2. The CDR3 length is 18 residues. Germline V gene sequence: CDR1 LGHNA, CDR2 YSLEER. With 0 bases clipped from V and 6 bases from J, the junction kept 8 bases outside the gene matches. In nucleotides, the CDR3 is TGCGCCAGCAGCCAAGATTTTCTAGCGGGAGGGCCGGCCGGGGAGCTGTTTTTT. It specifies CASSQDFLAGGPAGELFF.

The chain employs TRBV7-2 and TRBJ2-1, with 9 bases lining up with TRBD2. There are 17 residues in the CDR3. V shed 5 bases and J 3 bases; nucleotides not matched to a gene: 11. Per germline, CDR1 SGHTA and CDR2 FQGNSA. CDR3 bases: TGTGCCAGCAGCCCTTCGGTTGCGGGAGGGGACTACAATGAGCAGTTCTTC. Encoded protein: CASSPSVAGGDYNEQFF.

The chain links TRBV19 to TRBJ1-3; D is unclear. V was pared by 3 bases and J by 7 bases, with 7 bases between. The germline CDR1 and CDR2 sequences are LNHDA and SQIVND (reference sequence). This CDR3 spans 12 amino acids. Here the CDR3 reads CASSMVENTIYF. CDR3 DNA sequence: TGTGCCAGTAGTATGGTTGAGAACACCATATATTTT. Based on the CDR3 plus reference TRBV19 and TRBJ1-3, the full variable domain is DGGITQSPKYLFRKEGQNVTLSCEQNLNHDAMYWYRQDPGQGLRLIYYSQIVNDFQKGDIAEGYSVSREKKESFPLTVTSAQKNPTAFYLCASSMVENTIYFGEGSWLTVV.

The rearrangement uses TRBV6-2 or TRBV6-3 and TRBJ2-2, with D perhaps TRBD2 (6 bases). This CDR3 is built from 15 residues. The germline V gene has CDR1 MNHEY and CDR2 SVGEGT. V gave up 4 bases and J gave up 4 bases, with 13 bases separating them. The CDR3 spells CASSSGLKITGELFF. CDR3 bases: TGTGCCAGCAGTTCGGGACTCAAGATCACCGGGGAGCTGTTTTTT.

This clone occurred a few times. CDR3 sequence: CAIGVSGANVLTF. DNA for the CDR3: TGTGCCATCGGGGTCTCTGGGGCCAACGTCCTGACTTTC. The chain joins TRBV11-3 to TRBJ2-6; weak D call: TRBD2 (5 bases). Trimming removed 10 bases at V and 0 bases at J, with 7 bases between. Germline V lookup: CDR1 SGHNT, CDR2 YENEEA. This CDR3 comprises 13 residues. Full variable domain (missing parts from reference TRBV11-3 and TRBJ2-6): EAGVVQSPRYKIIEKKQPVAFWCNPISGHNTLYWYLQNLGQGPELLIRYENEEAVDDSQLPKDRFSAERLKGVDSTLKIQPAELGDSAVYLCAIGVSGANVLTFGAGSRLTVL.

About this clone itself: This sample includes further DNA sequences coding for the same CDR3. The chain employs TRBV27 and TRBJ1-2; D perhaps matches TRBD1 (5 bases). Deletions cut 3 bases from V and 8 bases from J, with 13 bases between. The CDR3 loop spans 13 amino acids. The V gene's germline CDR1 is MNHEY and CDR2 SMNVEV (reference sequence). The CDR3 region has the DNA TGTGCCAGCAGTTTCGGGCAGGGCTACGGCTACACCTTC. Protein sequence: CASSFGQGYGYTF.

J is TRBJ2-7 and V is TRBV6-2 or TRBV6-3, with D unresolved. The V and J ends lost 3 bases and 2 bases respectively, with 8 bases between them. The CDR3 is made up of 13 amino acids. Germline-derived CDR1 and CDR2 are MNHEY and SVGEGT. The CDR3 bases are TGTGCCAGCAGTTATATTCCAGCCTACGAGCAGTACGTC. Translation gives CASSYIPAYEQYV.

This clone was counted once. The genes are TRBV6-2 or TRBV6-3 and TRBJ2-7, with D tentatively TRBD1 (5 bases). Germline CDR1 is MNHEY and CDR2 is SVGEGT. Trimming removed 3 bases at V and 5 bases at J, with 17 bases between. There are 15 residues in the CDR3. The CDR3 DNA reads TGTGCCAGCAGTTATCGGACCAGGGCGGTTGACGAGCAGTACGTC. This gives the protein CASSYRTRAVDEQYV.

The DNA of the CDR3 is TGCGCCAGCAGCCAAATTAGCGCCCGGGGGGAGACCCAGTACTTC. This sequence encodes CASSQISARGETQYF. The genes are TRBV4-3 and TRBJ2-5; perhaps TRBD2 as D (6 bases). V was shortened by 2 bases and J by 5 bases, with 15 bases between the two germline ends. The CDR3 sequence is 15 residues long. CDR1 is LGHNA, CDR2 YSLEER, per germline.

J is TRBJ2-7 and V is TRBV7-2; TRBD2 is a possible D gene (5 bases). Trimming shortened V by 5 bases and J by 5 bases, and 19 bases separated the two germline ends. Germline V gene lookup returns CDR1 SGHTA and CDR2 FQGNSA. The CDR3 totals 15 residues. The CDR3 DNA sequence: TGTGCCAGCAGCGTGTGGATCGGGGAAGGAAACGAGCAGTACGTC. This encodes CASSVWIGEGNEQYV.

This chain connects TRBV18 to TRBJ1-1, with TRBD1 matching over 8 bases. Germline values: CDR1 KGHSH, CDR2 LQKENI. The CDR3 totals 17 residues. V lost 2 bases and J lost 1; bases outside the gene matches: 9. The CDR3 here is CASSPATGGITNTEAFF. The CDR3 region has the DNA TGTGCCAGCTCACCAGCTACAGGGGGTATCACGAACACTGAAGCTTTCTTT. Filled out from reference TRBV18 and TRBJ1-1, the complete variable domain reads NAGVMQNPRHLVRRRGQEARLRCSPMKGHSHVYWYRQLPEEGLKFMVYLQKENIIDESGMPKERFSAEFPKEGPSILRIQQVVRGDSAAYFCASSPATGGITNTEAFFGQGTRLTVV.